This TCR beta chain was identified in a study of blood T cell repertoires in COVID-19. In the study overall: Sources were T cells, B-cell-depleted T cells, or PBMCs; the material itself was cDNA or gDNA.

The CDR3 covers 14 residues. Germline assignment: CDR1 LNHDA and CDR2 SQIVND (reference sequence). The repertoire was sequenced with immunoSEQ multiplex PCR; TCRdb's copy has only in-frame clones and lacks some. The sample records about 210,000 clones, 65% to 90% being singletons. Enrolled during active infection, Seattle patients were then followed longitudinally. About this clone: Its ends do not fully match the called genes, so a read error is possible.

Sequencing was carried out using peripheral blood. The receptor comes from a man between 45 and 60 years old with COVID-19, enrolled during active disease. The chain uses TRBV19 and TRBJ2-3, with 9 positions matching TRBD1. CDR3: CASRGTGSRDTQYF. DNA for the CDR3: TGTGCCAGTAGAGGGACAGGGAGCAGAGATACGCAGTATTTT.